This record concerns one T cell receptor beta chain sequence. This CDR3 has 12 residues. V lost 3 bases and J 4 bases, leaving 4 bases between the germline ends. CDR1 is SGHVS and CDR2 is FQNEAQ in the germline V gene. In the original processing: The assay estimated nucleated cells by amplifying reference gene primers. Repertoires were generated with immunoSEQ multiplex PCR, while TCRdb's copy carries only in-frame clones and drops some. V, J and clone size are those of that table, while D and trimming were read from the DNA. Counted here are about 190,000 clones, approximately 86% occurring once; the ten biggest clones make up less than 1.5%. This sample was taken from a study of blood T cell repertoires in COVID-19.

The sample was peripheral blood. The TCR was taken from a man aged 25-40 years with acute or convalescent COVID-19. V and J are TRBV7-8 and TRBJ1-3; D gene ambiguous. CDR3 DNA: TGTGCCAGCAGCTTCTTGGGAAACACCATATATTTT. Residues: CASSFLGNTIYF.